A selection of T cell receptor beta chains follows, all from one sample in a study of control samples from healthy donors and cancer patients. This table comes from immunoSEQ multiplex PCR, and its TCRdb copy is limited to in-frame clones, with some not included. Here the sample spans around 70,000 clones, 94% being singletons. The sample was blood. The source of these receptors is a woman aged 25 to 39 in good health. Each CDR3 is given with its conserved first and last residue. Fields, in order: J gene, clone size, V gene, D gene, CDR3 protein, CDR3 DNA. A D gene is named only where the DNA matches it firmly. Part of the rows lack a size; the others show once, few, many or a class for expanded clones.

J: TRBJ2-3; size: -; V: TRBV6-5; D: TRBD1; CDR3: CASSPGQGLDTQYF; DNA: TGTGCCAGCTCACCGGGACAGGGATTAGATACGCAGTATTTT
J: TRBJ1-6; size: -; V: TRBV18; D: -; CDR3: CASFTSLDSPLHF; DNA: TGTGCCAGCTTTACGTCCTTGGATTCACCCCTCCACTTT
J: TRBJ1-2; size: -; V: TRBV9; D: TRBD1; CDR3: CASSVETGTGNGYTF; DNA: TGTGCCAGCAGCGTAGAGACCGGGACAGGGAATGGCTACACCTTC
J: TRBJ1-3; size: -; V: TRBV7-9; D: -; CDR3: CASSLAQPTGGNTIYF; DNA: TGTGCCAGCAGCTTAGCCCAGCCGACAGGTGGAAACACCATATATTTT
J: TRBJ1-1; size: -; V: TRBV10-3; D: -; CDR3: CAISDEGMAEAFF; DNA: TGTGCCATCAGTGATGAAGGGATGGCTGAAGCTTTCTTT
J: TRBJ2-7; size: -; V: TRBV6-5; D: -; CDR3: CATGPAEQYF; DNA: TGTGCCACGGGACCCGCCGAGCAGTACTTC
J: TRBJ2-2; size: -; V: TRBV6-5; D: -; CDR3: CASSYSIGPNTGELFF; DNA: TGTGCCAGCAGTTACTCGATTGGACCGAACACCGGGGAGCTGTTTTTT
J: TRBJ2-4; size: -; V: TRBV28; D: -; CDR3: CASSLSQGVDIQYF; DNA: TGTGCCAGCAGTTTATCACAGGGTGTCGACATTCAGTACTTC
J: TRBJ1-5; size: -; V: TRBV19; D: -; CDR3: CASTPPVRTLKNQPQHF; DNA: TGTGCCAGTACCCCCCCCGTCCGGACTCTGAAGAATCAGCCCCAGCATTTT
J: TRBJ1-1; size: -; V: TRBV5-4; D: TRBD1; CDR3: CASSWGSGQVVSEAFF; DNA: TGTGCCAGCAGCTGGGGGTCGGGACAGGTGGTCTCTGAAGCTTTCTTT
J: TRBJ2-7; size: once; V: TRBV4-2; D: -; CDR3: CASSQQHPGSPHEQYF; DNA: TGTGCCAGCAGCCAACAACACCCAGGGAGTCCCCACGAGCAGTACTTC
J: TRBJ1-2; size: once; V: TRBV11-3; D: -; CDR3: CASSFYAGEDGYTF; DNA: TGTGCCAGCAGCTTCTACGCAGGGGAGGATGGCTACACCTTC
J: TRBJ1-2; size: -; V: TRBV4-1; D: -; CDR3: CASSQGSGPKAYGYTF; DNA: TGCGCCAGCAGCCAAGGTTCGGGACCCAAAGCCTATGGCTACACCTTC
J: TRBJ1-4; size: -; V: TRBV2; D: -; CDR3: CASHGGGNEKLFF; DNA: TGTGCCAGCCACGGCGGGGGGAATGAAAAACTGTTTTTT
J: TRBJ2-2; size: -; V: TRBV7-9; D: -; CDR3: CASSLAARANTGELFF; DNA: TGTGCCAGCAGCTTAGCGGCCAGGGCGAACACCGGGGAGCTGTTTTTT
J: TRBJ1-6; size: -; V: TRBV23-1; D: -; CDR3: CASSHYRAISPLHF; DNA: TGCGCCAGCAGTCATTACCGCGCAATTTCACCCCTCCACTTT
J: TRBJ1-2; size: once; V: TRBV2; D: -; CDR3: CASSVWSEGYTF; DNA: TGTGCCAGCAGTGTTTGGTCGGAAGGCTACACCTTC
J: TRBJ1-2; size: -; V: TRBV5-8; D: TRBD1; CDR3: CASSSTGQGAHGGYTF; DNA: TGTGCCAGCAGCTCCACGGGACAGGGGGCGCATGGTGGCTACACCTTC
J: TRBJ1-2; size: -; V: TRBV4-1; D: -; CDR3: CASSPPGQRRYGYTF; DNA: TGCGCCAGCAGCCCGCCAGGTCAACGTCGTTATGGCTACACCTTC
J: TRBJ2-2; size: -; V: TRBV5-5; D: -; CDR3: CASSPTGRGPTGELFF; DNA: TGTGCCAGCAGCCCAACGGGGCGGGGGCCCACCGGGGAGCTGTTTTTT
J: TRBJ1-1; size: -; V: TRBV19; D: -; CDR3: CASSWGRTTEAFF; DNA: TGTGCCAGCAGTTGGGGGCGTACCACTGAAGCTTTCTTT
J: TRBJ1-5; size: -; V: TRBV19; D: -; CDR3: CASNRDNHQPQHF; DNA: TGTGCCAGTAACCGGGACAACCATCAGCCCCAGCATTTT
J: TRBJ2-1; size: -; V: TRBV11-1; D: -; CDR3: CASSQSRQYNEQFF; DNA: TGTGCCAGCAGTCAATCCCGGCAGTACAATGAGCAGTTCTTC